These 18 T cell receptor beta chains share one sample of origin, sequenced in a study of shared clonotypes between healthy human individuals. Some clones are missing from TCRdb's copy, which holds only in-frame ones; the method was immunoSEQ multiplex PCR. The data show 2 million to 2.5 million clones, 93% seen once. The source material was naive CD4+ T cells from PBMCs. Specified subset: CD45RA+ positively selected. The receptor set was obtained from a man younger than 35 in good health. Some clones in this sample may be carry-over from other donors' samples.

V gene TRBV4-1 combines with J gene TRBJ2-2; TRBD2 agrees at 8 bases. Unmatched junction bases numbered 11, after V lost 1 base and J lost 4 bases. This CDR3 has 18 residues. CDR1 is MGHRA, CDR2 YSYEKL, per germline. CDR3 bases: TGCGCCAGCAGCCAAGTAGTGCGGGGGGCGGTTAGCACCGGGGAGCTGTTTTTT. Amino acid sequence: CASSQVVRGAVSTGELFF.

The CDR3 here is CASGLAGDEQFF. In DNA, the CDR3 is TGTGCTAGTGGCTTAGCGGGAGATGAGCAGTTCTTC. This chain connects TRBV12-5 to TRBJ2-1, with 9 bases that match TRBD2. The CDR3 covers 12 residues. The germline gives CDR1 LGHNT, CDR2 FRNRAP. The V segment lost 6 bases and the J segment 8 bases; nucleotides outside the gene matches: 2.

This clone was observed a few times. Other DNA sequences from this sample encode an identical CDR3 as well. The chain is built from TRBV18 and TRBJ1-5, with D possibly being TRBD1 (5 bases). Germline V gives CDR1 KGHSH, CDR2 LQKENI. Deletions cut 3 bases from V and 5 bases from J, with 11 bases between. The CDR3 is 14 residues long. The CDR3 DNA is TGTGCCAGCTCACCCCAGGGAAGAGATCAGCCCCAGCATTTT. It is translated as CASSPQGRDQPQHF.

The chain carries TRBV10-3 and TRBJ2-1; 14 bases agree with TRBD2. The CDR3 sequence is 18 residues long. Germline V gene lookup returns CDR1 ENHRY and CDR2 SYGVKD. V trimming: 2 bases; J trimming: 6 bases; junction bases outside the gene matches: 9. The CDR3 DNA is TGTGCCATCAGTGAGAGAGGGGGACTAGCGGGAGTTCTCAATGAGCAGTTCTTC. It encodes CAISERGGLAGVLNEQFF.

The chain links TRBV6-6 to TRBJ2-5; TRBD2 might be the D (6 bases). The germline CDR1 and CDR2 sequences are MNHNY and SVGAGI (reference sequence). V was trimmed by 10 bases and J by 4 bases, leaving 10 bases between them. The CDR3 sequence is 11 residues long. The CDR3 is CATRRAETQYF. In DNA, the CDR3 is TGTGCCACCAGGAGGGCAGAGACCCAGTACTTC.

This clone was seen only once. This chain links TRBV7-3 with TRBJ2-3; 7 bases are shared with TRBD2. The CDR3 totals 15 residues. CDR1 and CDR2 (germline): SGHTA, FQGTGA. After removal of 5 bases from V and 3 bases from J, the junction contained 8 bases not matched to a gene. DNA of the CDR3: TGTGCCAGCAGCCCGACTAGCCCCGGGACAGATACGCAGTATTTT. Its translation: CASSPTSPGTDTQYF.

The V gene is TRBV9, the J gene TRBJ2-1, with 7 bases lining up with TRBD2. The V gene's germline CDR1 is SGDLS and CDR2 YYNGEE. Germline trimming cut 4 bases from V and 8 bases from J; bases unmatched to any gene: 12. This CDR3 comprises 15 residues. CDR3 protein: CASSLRTQAGDEQFF. The CDR3 nucleotides read TGTGCCAGCAGCCTACGGACCCAGGCGGGGGATGAGCAGTTCTTC.

The chain links TRBV5-1 to TRBJ1-1, with D possibly matching TRBD1 (5 bases). Germline V gives CDR1 SGHRS, CDR2 YFSETQ. The CDR3 totals 16 residues. Trimming removed 4 bases at V and 3 bases at J, with 19 bases between. Here the CDR3 reads CASSPTLGGSDTEAFF. The CDR3 nucleotides are TGCGCCAGCAGCCCCACCCTGGGGGGATCGGACACTGAAGCTTTCTTT.

The V and J genes are TRBV5-1 and TRBJ2-6; the D gene is possibly TRBD1 (5 bases). Germline V gene lookup returns CDR1 SGHRS and CDR2 YFSETQ. CDR3 length: 16 residues. V dropped 4 bases and J dropped 2 bases, with 13 bases sitting between them. CDR3 nucleotides: TGCGCCAGCAGCGCGACGATAGGGGCTGGGGCCAACGTCCTGACTTTC. It is translated as CASSATIGAGANVLTF.

The chain employs TRBV7-8 and TRBJ2-2, with TRBD2 matching over 11 bases. Germline assignment: CDR1 SGHVS and CDR2 FQNEAQ. This CDR3 spans 15 amino acids. V lost 5 bases to trimming and J lost 7 bases; unmatched junction nucleotides: 6. The CDR3 region is CASSILAGAVGELFF. Written as DNA, the CDR3 is TGTGCCAGCAGCATACTAGCGGGGGCCGTCGGGGAGCTGTTTTTT. Full variable domain (missing parts from reference TRBV7-8 and TRBJ2-2): GAGVSQSPRYKVAKRGQDVALRCDPISGHVSLFWYQQALGQGPEFLTYFQNEAQLDKSGLPSDRFFAERPEGSVSTLKIQRTQQEDSAVYLCASSILAGAVGELFFGEGSRLTVL.

This clone was seen a few times. This chain connects TRBV30 to TRBJ1-1; D is perhaps TRBD1 (6 bases). Germline lookup yields CDR1 GTSNPN and CDR2 SVGIG (reference sequence). V gave up 0 bases and J gave up 5 bases, with 16 bases separating them. The CDR3 consists of 15 residues. The CDR3 region is CAWSVPGAGRTEAFF. Here the CDR3 DNA reads TGTGCCTGGAGTGTACCAGGGGCGGGGAGGACTGAAGCTTTCTTT. The variable domain in full, completed from reference TRBV30 and TRBJ1-1, reads SQTIHQWPATLVQPVGSPLSLECTVEGTSNPNLYWYRQAAGRGLQLLFYSVGIGQISSEVPQNLSASRPQDRQFILSSKKLLLSDSGFYLCAWSVPGAGRTEAFFGQGTRLTVV.

The chain joins TRBV29-1 to TRBJ2-3; TRBD2 matches at 10 bases. The CDR3 totals 13 residues. CDR1 and CDR2 from the germline V gene are SQVTM and ANQGSEA. With V trimmed by 7 bases and J by 5 bases, 6 bases remained unmatched. CDR3 protein: CSAPSGSLDTQYF. CDR3 in DNA: TGCAGCGCTCCTAGCGGGAGTCTAGATACGCAGTATTTT.

This chain uses TRBV7-6 with TRBJ2-1; no definite D call. The CDR3 sequence is 11 residues long. Trimming left V 1 base short and J 6 bases short, with 1 base between. CDR1 and CDR2 from the germline V gene are SGHVS and FNYEAQ. The CDR3: CASSLVNEQFF. The CDR3 DNA follows: TGTGCCAGCAGCTTAGTCAATGAGCAGTTCTTC.

To note about this clone: Other DNA sequences in the sample encode the same CDR3. J is TRBJ1-1 and V is TRBV7-2; 10 bases align to TRBD1. Germline lookup yields CDR1 SGHTA and CDR2 FQGNSA. Germline trimming cut 3 bases from V and 4 bases from J; bases unmatched to any gene: 2. The CDR3 runs 14 residues. CDR3 nucleotides: TGTGCCAGCAGCTTTCGGACAGGGGGCACTGAAGCTTTCTTT. Residues: CASSFRTGGTEAFF.

This clone appeared a single time. The chain recombines TRBV7-3 with TRBJ2-1; D might be TRBD1 or TRBD2, each matching 6 bases. Germline loops: CDR1 SGHTA, CDR2 FQGTGA. This CDR3 is built from 16 residues. With 3 bases removed from V and 3 bases from J, the gap between germline ends came to 15 bases. CDR3 sequence: CASSFGGTHRYNEQFF. CDR3 sequence (DNA): TGTGCCAGCAGCTTCGGAGGGACACACCGCTACAATGAGCAGTTCTTC. The entire variable domain, with the rest obtained from reference TRBV7-3 and TRBJ2-1, is as follows: GAGVSQTPSNKVTEKGKYVELRCDPISGHTALYWYRQSLGQGPEFLIYFQGTGAADDSGLPNDRFFAVRPEGSVSTLKIQRTERGDSAVYLCASSFGGTHRYNEQFFGPGTRLTVL.

The chain joins TRBV4-2 to TRBJ2-7; TRBD1 matches at 10 bases. J gave up 3 bases and V 4 bases, and 3 bases lay outside the gene matches. This CDR3 has 14 residues. The germline CDR1 and CDR2 sequences are LGHNA and YNFKEQ. The chain's CDR3 is CASSPRTGGYEQYF. The DNA for the CDR3 is TGTGCCAGCAGCCCCAGGACAGGGGGCTACGAGCAGTACTTC.

The chain couples TRBV5-1 to TRBJ2-1, with D unclear. Deletions cut 2 bases from V and 6 bases from J, with 6 bases between. Germline-derived CDR1 and CDR2 are SGHRS and YFSETQ. This CDR3 contains 12 residues. The DNA of the CDR3 is TGCGCCAGCAGCTTAAGAACCAATGAGCAGTTCTTC. Its protein product is CASSLRTNEQFF.

This chain uses TRBV6-1 with TRBJ2-7, with D unresolved. Per the germline V gene, CDR1 is MNHNS and CDR2 is SASEGT. Trimming left V 2 bases short and J 0 bases short, with 5 bases between. The length of the CDR3 is 13 residues. CDR3 residues: CASSEMSSYEQYF. The CDR3 nucleotides read TGTGCCAGCAGTGAAATGAGCTCCTACGAGCAGTACTTC.